The 18 T cell receptor beta chains below were found in one sample sequenced in a study of blood T cells in healthy people across ages. A J-beta primer mix and a sample-barcoded 5' primer were used in a second PCR of roughly 7 to 12 cycles. TCRdb reanalysed the 5' RACE reads using MiXCR and keeps one entry per CDR3 protein. This table holds 1.5 million to 2 million distinct CDR3 sequences, 30% to 40% found once. The sample comprised blood. The receptors were gathered from a woman younger than 45 in good health.

V is TRBV12-3 or TRBV12-4 and J is TRBJ2-2; TRBD2 agrees at 11 bases. With V trimmed by 6 bases and J by 6 bases, 15 bases remained unmatched. The CDR3 loop spans 18 amino acids. Written as DNA, the CDR3 is TGTGCCAGCAGCCGCATACTAGCGGGGGCGACATATGCCGGGGAGCTGTTTTTT. This sequence encodes CASSRILAGATYAGELFF.

The genes are TRBV7-9 and TRBJ2-3; tentatively, D is TRBD1 or TRBD2 (6 bases each). Germline CDR1 SEHNR, CDR2 FQNEAQ (reference sequence). Trimming removed 8 bases from V and 0 bases from J, with 15 bases in between. This CDR3 is built from 15 residues. This CDR3 reads CASGGGGRSTDTQYF. In DNA, the CDR3 is TGTGCCAGCGGAGGAGGGGGGCGGAGCACAGATACGCAGTATTTT.

The chain combines TRBV4-2 with TRBJ2-1; 8 bases align to TRBD2. This CDR3 spans 17 amino acids. Per the germline V gene, CDR1 is LGHNA and CDR2 is YNFKEQ. After removal of 3 bases from V and 5 bases from J, the junction contained 12 bases not matched to a gene. CDR3 loop: CASSQIGTSGSNNEQFF. Here the CDR3 DNA reads TGTGCCAGCAGCCAGATCGGAACTAGCGGCTCTAACAATGAGCAGTTCTTC.

The sample holds a few counts of this clonotype. This chain connects TRBV27 to TRBJ1-2, with TRBD1 matching 7 bases. The V and J ends lost 3 bases and 7 bases, in that order; junction bases with no gene match: 11. The CDR3 totals 15 residues. Germline lookup yields CDR1 MNHEY and CDR2 SMNVEV (reference sequence). Here the CDR3 reads CASSFTTGERGGYTF. DNA for the CDR3: TGTGCCAGCAGTTTCACAACAGGGGAGAGGGGTGGCTACACCTTC.

This chain joins TRBV9 and TRBJ2-7, with 7 bases fitting TRBD2. The germline CDR1 and CDR2 sequences are SGDLS and YYNGEE. The CDR3 totals 15 residues. V gave up 0 bases and J gave up 7 bases; unmatched junction bases: 10. CDR3 loop: CASSVAGGGLQEQYF. The CDR3 DNA is TGTGCCAGCAGCGTAGCCGGCGGGGGACTACAGGAGCAGTACTTC.

This clonotype was picked up one time. Here the CDR3 DNA reads TGTGCCAGCAGCCGATCCAGGGGTAGCTCCTACGAGCAGTTCTTC. Translating it yields CASSRSRGSSYEQFF. The rearrangement links TRBV7-6 to TRBJ2-1, with D possibly TRBD1 on 6 matching bases. V lost 5 bases, J lost 10 bases, and 21 bases lay in between. The CDR3 has 15 amino acids. Germline V gene lookup returns CDR1 SGHVS and CDR2 FNYEAQ.

This clonotype was detected a few times. This chain uses TRBV4-1 with TRBJ1-5; D is undetermined. Trimming removed 1 base from V and 4 bases from J, with 14 bases in between. The V gene's germline CDR1 is MGHRA and CDR2 YSYEKL. CDR3 size: 16 residues. Here the CDR3 reads CASSQGSSLGNQPQHF. For the CDR3, the DNA is TGCGCCAGCAGCCAAGGCTCTTCGCTAGGGAATCAGCCCCAGCATTTT.

V and J are TRBV6-6 and TRBJ2-5, with D perhaps TRBD2 (5 bases). The CDR3 has 15 residues. Germline CDR1 and CDR2: MNHNY and SVGAGI (reference sequence). V was shortened by 5 bases and J by 3 bases, with 16 bases between the two germline ends. CDR3 residues: CASSRLREAEETQYF. CDR3 coding DNA: TGTGCCAGCAGTCGTCTACGAGAAGCGGAAGAGACCCAGTACTTC.

As concerns this clonotype: A read error is possible here, since a much larger clone lies one base away. The chain is built from TRBV29-1 and TRBJ1-2; no definite D call. This CDR3 comprises 13 residues. Trimming shortened V by 6 bases and J by 1 base, and 12 bases separated the two germline ends. The V gene's germline CDR1 is SQVTM and CDR2 ANQGSEA. This CDR3 reads CSVRQTFNYGYTF. CDR3 sequence (DNA): TGCAGCGTGCGACAAACCTTTAACTATGGCTACACCTTC.

This clonotype was seen a handful of times. The V gene is TRBV11-1, the J gene TRBJ2-1; a weak D match, TRBD2 (6 bases). Germline assignment: CDR1 SGHAT and CDR2 FQDESV (reference sequence). Deletions cut 8 bases from V and 0 bases from J, with 11 bases between. CDR3 length equals 14 residues. The CDR3 DNA sequence: TGTGCCAGCGTGGAGGGAGGCTCCTACAATGAGCAGTTCTTC. Its protein product is CASVEGGSYNEQFF.

This clonotype was counted only a few times. The rearrangement joins TRBV18 to TRBJ2-2; the match to TRBD2 covers 7 bases. This CDR3 spans 16 amino acids. V lost 0 bases to trimming and J lost 4 bases; unmatched junction nucleotides: 5. Germline values: CDR1 KGHSH, CDR2 LQKENI. The CDR3 here is CASSPPFGEGTGELFF. The DNA of the CDR3 is TGTGCCAGCTCACCACCGTTCGGGGAGGGCACCGGGGAGCTGTTTTTT. Drawing the rest from reference TRBV18 and TRBJ2-2, the complete variable domain is NAGVMQNPRHLVRRRGQEARLRCSPMKGHSHVYWYRQLPEEGLKFMVYLQKENIIDESGMPKERFSAEFPKEGPSILRIQQVVRGDSAAYFCASSPPFGEGTGELFFGEGSRLTVL.

This clonotype has only a few counts. V usage is TRBV20-1 and J usage is TRBJ2-5; tentative D call: TRBD2 (5 bases). From germline, CDR1 is DFQATT and CDR2 SNEGSKA (reference sequence). This CDR3 comprises 19 residues. The germline V and J ends were trimmed by 3 bases and 2 bases, with 28 bases remaining between them. The CDR3 protein is CSASDELSGTSFGQETQYF. For the CDR3, the DNA is TGCAGTGCTAGTGACGAATTGAGCGGTACCTCCTTCGGGCAAGAGACCCAGTACTTC.

V gene TRBV7-9 combines with J gene TRBJ2-1, with 7 bases aligning to TRBD2. Germline-derived CDR1 and CDR2 are SEHNR and FQNEAQ (reference sequence). V lost 4 bases to trimming and J lost 8 bases; unmatched junction nucleotides: 14. The CDR3 totals 16 residues. The CDR3 nucleotides read TGTGCCAGCAGCTCTCGAGGACACGGGCGGGAGCATGAGCAGTTCTTC. This translates into CASSSRGHGREHEQFF. Full variable domain (missing parts from reference TRBV7-9 and TRBJ2-1): DTGVSQNPRHKITKRGQNVTFRCDPISEHNRLYWYRQTLGQGPEFLTYFQNEAQLEKSRLLSDRFSAERPKGSFSTLEIQRTEQGDSAMYLCASSSRGHGREHEQFFGPGTRLTVL.

This clonotype was seen many times. This chain's CDR3 is CASSLAGYEQFF. The CDR3 DNA reads TGTGCCAGCAGCTTAGCGGGGTATGAGCAGTTCTTC. The chain is built from TRBV7-9 and TRBJ2-1; D unresolved. Germline-derived CDR1 and CDR2 are SEHNR and FQNEAQ (reference sequence). V gave up 0 bases and J gave up 8 bases, with 5 bases separating them. The CDR3 is 12 residues long.

This clonotype was seen once. One base away lies a much larger clone, so this may be a sequencing read error. The chain is built from TRBV7-2 and TRBJ2-7; 7 bases are a match to TRBD2. The CDR3 is made up of 14 amino acids. Germline assignment: CDR1 SGHTA and CDR2 FQGNSA. Unmatched junction bases numbered 0, after V lost 1 base and J lost 0 bases. CDR3 protein: CTSSLGDYSYEQYF. The CDR3 DNA sequence: TGTACCAGCAGCTTAGGGGACTACTCCTACGAGCAGTACTTC.

A remark on this clonotype: This may stem from a read error, because a much larger clone lies one nucleotide away. V is TRBV7-6 and J is TRBJ2-5; tentative D call: TRBD1 (5 bases). This CDR3 region has 14 residues. CDR1 and CDR2 (germline): SGHVS, FNYEAQ. This CDR3 is CAGSLHDRQETQYF. CDR3 DNA sequence: TGTGCCGGCAGCTTACACGACAGACAAGAGACCCAGTACTTC.

This clonotype showed up just once. The chain couples TRBV12-3 or TRBV12-4 to TRBJ2-4; D is unclear. TRBJ2-7 explains the end of the DNA better; the J call may be wrong. The CDR3 has 12 residues. CDR3 coding DNA: TGTGCCAGCAGTTTCGGCGCTGACGAGCAGTACTTC. Translation gives CASSFGADEQYF.

This clonotype was found a few times. This chain uses TRBV15 with TRBJ2-3; D ambiguous. Germline lookup yields CDR1 LNHNV and CDR2 YYDKDF (reference sequence). The germline V and J ends were trimmed by 9 bases and 2 bases, with 9 bases remaining between them. The CDR3 consists of 12 residues. CDR3 region: CATLGSTDTQYF. As DNA, the CDR3 is TGTGCCACACTGGGGTCCACAGATACGCAGTATTTT. Full variable domain (missing parts from reference TRBV15 and TRBJ2-3): DAMVIQNPRYQVTQFGKPVTLSCSQTLNHNVMYWYQQKSSQAPKLLFHYYDKDFNNEADTPDNFQSRRPNTSFCFLDIRSPGLGDTAMYLCATLGSTDTQYFGPGTRLTVL.